The next 24 T cell receptor beta chains were all read from a single sample in a study of T cell changes during pregnancy in multiple sclerosis. Using immunoSEQ multiplex PCR, the repertoire was profiled, and TCRdb retains in-frame clones only, with some absent. This table holds more than 90,000 clones, approximately 92% found once. Specimen: peripheral blood, collected after pregnancy. The receptor set was obtained from a female donor with multiple sclerosis, enrolled in a pregnancy study.

The rearrangement links TRBV7-8 to TRBJ1-5; D is undetermined. Germline CDR1 SGHVS, CDR2 FQNEAQ. V gave up 0 bases and J gave up 3 bases, with 12 bases separating them. CDR3 length: 16 residues. The CDR3 region is CASSLAGGLLNQPQHF. Here the CDR3 DNA reads TGTGCCAGCAGCTTAGCAGGAGGGCTCCTCAATCAGCCCCAGCATTTT.

This clone was counted once. The chain combines TRBV5-1 with TRBJ2-1; D unclear. The CDR3 covers 16 residues. V gave up 1 base and J gave up 0 bases, with 11 bases separating them. Looked up from germline, CDR1 is SGHRS and CDR2 is YFSETQ. As DNA, the CDR3 is TGCGCCAGCAGCTTGTTGGGCGCGATCTCCTACAATGAGCAGTTCTTC. This sequence encodes CASSLLGAISYNEQFF.

In this sample, this clone turned up once. V usage is TRBV7-9 and J usage is TRBJ2-2, with 10 bases identical to TRBD1. After removal of 7 bases from V and 6 bases from J, the junction contained 5 bases not matched to a gene. CDR1 and CDR2 (germline): SEHNR, FQNEAQ (reference sequence). This CDR3 is 14 amino acids long. CDR3 nucleotide sequence: TGTGCCAGCACCCCTGGGACAGGGGCCGGGGAGCTGTTTTTT. Protein product: CASTPGTGAGELFF.

This chain joins TRBV7-9 and TRBJ1-5, with 10 bases identical to TRBD1. The ends lost 0 bases at V and 8 bases at J; junction bases unmatched: 7. The germline CDR1 and CDR2 sequences are SEHNR and FQNEAQ (reference sequence). The CDR3 is 16 amino acids. Here the CDR3 DNA reads TGTGCCAGCAGCTTAGCCGAAGACAGGGGGCTTGAGCCCCAGCATTTT. It yields the protein CASSLAEDRGLEPQHF.

V is TRBV5-6 and J is TRBJ2-3, with TRBD2 matching 11 bases. The junction had 7 bases not matched to a gene; V was cut back by 4 bases and J by 6 bases. CDR3 length: 15 amino acids. The germline CDR1 and CDR2 sequences are SGHDT and YYEEEE. The DNA for the CDR3 is TGTGCCAGCAGCCTAGGACTAGCGGGTGAGGATACGCAGTATTTT. Encoded protein: CASSLGLAGEDTQYF.

The chain combines TRBV9 with TRBJ2-3; D possibly corresponds to TRBD1 (5 bases). Germline CDR1 is SGDLS and CDR2 is YYNGEE. The CDR3 is made up of 16 amino acids. Trimming removed 0 bases from V and 0 bases from J, with 11 bases in between. The CDR3, as DNA: TGTGCCAGCAGCGTAGAGGGCAGGGCTAGCACAGATACGCAGTATTTT. Protein: CASSVEGRASTDTQYF.

V gene TRBV4-2 combines with J gene TRBJ2-2; D unresolved. This CDR3 is built from 12 residues. Trimming took 2 bases from V and 7 from J, leaving 5 bases between them. Germline CDR1 LGHNA, CDR2 YNFKEQ. CDR3 sequence reads: CASSQLFGELFF. CDR3 coding DNA: TGTGCCAGCAGCCAACTCTTCGGGGAGCTGTTTTTT.

The genes are TRBV5-1 and TRBJ1-1; tentatively, D is TRBD1 (6 bases). The germline V and J ends were trimmed by 0 bases and 6 bases, with 12 bases remaining between them. Germline lookup yields CDR1 SGHRS and CDR2 YFSETQ. This CDR3 contains 14 residues. CDR3 amino acids: CASSLDHRAAEAFF. The DNA of the CDR3 is TGCGCCAGCAGCTTGGATCACAGGGCCGCTGAAGCTTTCTTT. Looking up the rest from reference TRBV5-1 and TRBJ1-1 gives the full variable domain: KAGVTQTPRYLIKTRGQQVTLSCSPISGHRSVSWYQQTPGQGLQFLFEYFSETQRNKGNFPGRFSGRQFSNSRSEMNVSTLELGDSALYLCASSLDHRAAEAFFGQGTRLTVV.

The chain carries TRBV10-3 and TRBJ2-1; perhaps TRBD1 as D (5 bases). The CDR3 totals 16 residues. Germline V gene sequence: CDR1 ENHRY, CDR2 SYGVKD. Trimming took off 2 bases at V and 7 bases at J, with 18 bases between the two ends. DNA for the CDR3: TGTGCCATCAGTGAGCTTGGAGACACAAGGGGTAATGAGCAGTTCTTC. This sequence encodes CAISELGDTRGNEQFF.

The CDR3 DNA reads TGCGCCAGCAGGGGGTCAGGGCTCGGGAACACCATATATTTT. Its translation: CASRGSGLGNTIYF. The chain recombines TRBV10-2 with TRBJ1-3; possibly TRBD1 for D (5 bases). Per germline, CDR1 WSHSY and CDR2 SAAADI. The CDR3 extends over 14 amino acids. V was pared by 6 bases and J by 7 bases, with 16 bases between.

CDR3 in amino acids: CASSLGTGGGNTIYF. The CDR3 nucleotides are TGTGCCAGCAGCTTGGGGACAGGGGGCGGAAACACCATATATTTT. The V and J genes are TRBV5-6 and TRBJ1-3, with 11 bases matching TRBD1. This CDR3 is 15 amino acids long. V was pared by 0 bases and J by 4 bases, with 0 bases of the junction left unmatched. The V gene's germline CDR1 is SGHDT and CDR2 YYEEEE.

The chain uses TRBV7-9 and TRBJ2-1; tentative D call: TRBD1 (6 bases). Trimming cost V 7 bases and J 10 bases, with 20 bases left between them. CDR3 length: 14 amino acids. CDR1 and CDR2 (germline): SEHNR, FQNEAQ (reference sequence). The CDR3 DNA sequence: TGTGCCAGCATGGTTGAGGGGTTCGGGACAGAGCAGTTCTTC. Translated: CASMVEGFGTEQFF.

The chain recombines TRBV6-6 with TRBJ1-6, with D tentatively TRBD1 (5 bases). Trimming removed 7 bases at V and 2 bases at J, with 12 bases between. Germline V lookup: CDR1 MNHNY, CDR2 SVGAGI (reference sequence). The CDR3 runs 15 residues. CDR3 DNA: TGTGCCAGCAACCGGGGGGGGGCCTATAATTCACCCCTCCACTTT. Its protein is CASNRGGAYNSPLHF.

A single count supports this clone. V is TRBV19 and J is TRBJ2-7; TRBD2 matches 10 bases. Losses at the gene ends were 7 bases for V and 6 bases for J; bases not matched to a gene: 6. CDR3 length equals 13 residues. Per germline, CDR1 LNHDA and CDR2 SQIVND (reference sequence). Here the CDR3 reads CASKSSGRVEQYF. As DNA, the CDR3 is TGTGCCAGTAAATCCAGCGGGAGGGTCGAGCAGTACTTC.

Details on this clone: Other DNA sequences in the same sample also yield this CDR3. The chain links TRBV27 to TRBJ2-7; D is ambiguous. The CDR3 totals 12 residues. The V gene's germline CDR1 is MNHEY and CDR2 SMNVEV (reference sequence). V shed 5 bases and J shed 0 bases, with 5 bases lying between them. In DNA, the CDR3 is TGTGCCAGCAGTGCTAGCTCCTACGAGCAGTACTTC. The encoded protein is CASSASSYEQYF.

The chain carries TRBV9 and TRBJ2-2; 9 bases match TRBD2. V shed 3 bases, J shed 2 bases, and the junction held 8 bases outside the gene matches. CDR3 size: 17 residues. Germline V gene lookup returns CDR1 SGDLS and CDR2 YYNGEE. In DNA form, the CDR3 reads TGTGCCAGCAGCGAGCGGGGGGACAGCTATAACACCGGGGAGCTGTTTTTT. This sequence encodes CASSERGDSYNTGELFF. Variable domain in full (rest from reference TRBV9 and TRBJ2-2): DSGVTQTPKHLITATGQRVTLRCSPRSGDLSVYWYQQSLDQGLQFLIQYYNGEERAKGNILERFSAQQFPDLHSELNLSSLELGDSALYFCASSERGDSYNTGELFFGEGSRLTVL.

The V gene is TRBV5-4, the J gene TRBJ1-4; D might be TRBD1 (6 bases). Deletions cut 6 bases from V and 8 bases from J, with 14 bases between. CDR1 is SGHNT and CDR2 is YYREEE in the germline V gene (reference sequence). This CDR3 comprises 13 residues. CDR3 in DNA: TGTGCCAGCAAAAAGGGGGATGGGGAAAAACTGTTTTTT. This translates into CASKKGDGEKLFF.

The chain is built from TRBV30 and TRBJ1-1, with unresolved D. Germline V gene data show CDR1 as GTSNPN and CDR2 as SVGIG (reference sequence). CDR3 length: 15 residues. V lost 0 bases and J 0 bases, leaving 11 bases between the germline ends. CDR3 residues: CAWSVQWQMNTEAFF. CDR3 coding DNA: TGTGCCTGGAGTGTACAGTGGCAGATGAACACTGAAGCTTTCTTT.

This clone was picked up one time. The genes are TRBV5-1 and TRBJ2-2; possibly TRBD1 for D (6 bases). The length of the CDR3 is 15 residues. V was pared by 0 bases and J by 7 bases, with 13 bases between. Germline lookup yields CDR1 SGHRS and CDR2 YFSETQ. CDR3 DNA: TGCGCCAGCAGCTTGGACAGGGCCTCCTTCGGGGAGCTGTTTTTT. It encodes CASSLDRASFGELFF.

The rearrangement uses TRBV5-1 and TRBJ2-2, with TRBD2 identical over 9 bases. V was pared by 4 bases and J by 4 bases, with 5 bases of the junction left unmatched. The CDR3 runs to 15 residues. Per the germline V gene, CDR1 is SGHRS and CDR2 is YFSETQ. The CDR3: CASSRSGGPTGELFF. DNA of the CDR3: TGCGCCAGCAGCCGCAGCGGGGGGCCCACCGGGGAGCTGTTTTTT. The full variable domain, completed using reference TRBV5-1 and TRBJ2-2, is KAGVTQTPRYLIKTRGQQVTLSCSPISGHRSVSWYQQTPGQGLQFLFEYFSETQRNKGNFPGRFSGRQFSNSRSEMNVSTLELGDSALYLCASSRSGGPTGELFFGEGSRLTVL.

The chain links TRBV30 to TRBJ1-1; D is undetermined. There are 14 residues in the CDR3. Trimming removed 1 base from V and 4 bases from J, with 13 bases in between. Germline V gene lookup returns CDR1 GTSNPN and CDR2 SVGIG (reference sequence). CDR3 in DNA: TGTGCCTGGAGTGCTTCTCTCGTTTTCACTGAAGCTTTCTTT. Translated: CAWSASLVFTEAFF. Filled out from reference TRBV30 and TRBJ1-1, the complete variable domain reads SQTIHQWPATLVQPVGSPLSLECTVEGTSNPNLYWYRQAAGRGLQLLFYSVGIGQISSEVPQNLSASRPQDRQFILSSKKLLLSDSGFYLCAWSASLVFTEAFFGQGTRLTVV.

V gene TRBV6-5 combines with J gene TRBJ1-1; TRBD1 agrees at 9 bases. Unmatched junction bases numbered 7, after V lost 6 bases and J lost 5 bases. Germline V gives CDR1 MNHEY, CDR2 SVGAGI. This CDR3 is 14 amino acids long. CDR3 sequence reads: CASRTGTGRTEAFF. DNA of the CDR3: TGTGCCAGCAGGACCGGGACAGGGCGAACTGAAGCTTTCTTT.

This chain connects TRBV7-6 to TRBJ2-1; 9 nucleotides line up with TRBD2. J lost 5 bases, V lost 5 bases, and 10 bases had no gene match. Germline CDR1 and CDR2: SGHVS and FNYEAQ. The CDR3 contains 16 residues. This chain's CDR3 is CASSPRGSGGHNEQFF. CDR3 sequence (DNA): TGTGCCAGCAGCCCAAGGGGTAGCGGGGGACACAATGAGCAGTTCTTC.

The chain carries TRBV29-1 and TRBJ1-1; 9 bases fit TRBD1. The J segment lost 6 bases and the V segment lost 0 bases, leaving 5 bases of the junction unmatched. Germline loops: CDR1 SQVTM, CDR2 ANQGSEA. The CDR3 is 14 residues long. The CDR3 sequence: CSVEEQGASSEAFF. The CDR3 DNA is TGCAGCGTTGAAGAACAGGGGGCGTCCTCTGAAGCTTTCTTT.